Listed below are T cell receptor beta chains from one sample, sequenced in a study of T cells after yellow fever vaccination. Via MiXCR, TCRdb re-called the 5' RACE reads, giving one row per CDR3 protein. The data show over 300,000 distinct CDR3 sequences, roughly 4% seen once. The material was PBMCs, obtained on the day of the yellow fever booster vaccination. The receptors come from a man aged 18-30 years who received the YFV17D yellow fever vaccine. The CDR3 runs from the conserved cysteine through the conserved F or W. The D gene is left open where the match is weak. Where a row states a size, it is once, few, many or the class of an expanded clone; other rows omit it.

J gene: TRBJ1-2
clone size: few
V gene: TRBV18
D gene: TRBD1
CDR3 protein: CASSPYDRESGYTF
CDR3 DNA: TGTGCCAGCTCACCCTATGACAGGGAATCGGGCTACACCTTC

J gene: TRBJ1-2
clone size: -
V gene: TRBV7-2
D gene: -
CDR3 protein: CASSLSGGLSYGYTF
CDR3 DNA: TGTGCCAGCAGCTTAAGCGGCGGCTTATCCTATGGCTACACCTTC

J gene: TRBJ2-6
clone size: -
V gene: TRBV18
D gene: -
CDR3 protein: CASSPPGGAGANVLTF
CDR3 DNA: TGTGCCAGCTCACCACCGGGGGGTGCAGGGGCCAACGTCCTGACTTTC

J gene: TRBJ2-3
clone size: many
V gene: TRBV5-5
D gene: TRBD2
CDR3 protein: CASSLAGRSTDTQYF
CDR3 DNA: TGTGCCAGCAGCCTAGCGGGACGGAGCACAGATACGCAGTATTTT

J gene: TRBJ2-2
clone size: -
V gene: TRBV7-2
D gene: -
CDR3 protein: CASSLRQVATGELFF
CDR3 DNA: TGTGCCAGCAGCCTGAGACAGGTAGCCACCGGGGAGCTGTTTTTT

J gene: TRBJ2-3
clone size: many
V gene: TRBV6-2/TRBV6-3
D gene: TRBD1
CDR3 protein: CASRYTGQGAYTDTQYF
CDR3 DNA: TGTGCCAGCAGGTACACGGGACAGGGGGCATATACAGATACGCAGTATTTT

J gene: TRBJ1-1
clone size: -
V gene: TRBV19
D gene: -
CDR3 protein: CASSIRRQVKLNTEAFF
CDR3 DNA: TGTGCCAGTAGTATTCGCAGACAGGTTAAATTGAACACTGAAGCTTTCTTT

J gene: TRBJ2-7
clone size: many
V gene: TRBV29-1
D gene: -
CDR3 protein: CSVYGGTYEQYF
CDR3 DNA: TGCAGCGTTTACGGGGGTACCTACGAGCAGTACTTC

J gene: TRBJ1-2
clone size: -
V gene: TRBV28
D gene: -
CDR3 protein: CASSNARGLVRYGYTF
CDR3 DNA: TGTGCCAGCTCTAACGCAAGGGGTTTGGTACGCTATGGCTACACCTTC

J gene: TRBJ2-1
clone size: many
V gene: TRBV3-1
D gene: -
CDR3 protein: CASSQDRRGEYNEQFF
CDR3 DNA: TGTGCCAGCAGCCAAGATCGGAGGGGGGAGTACAATGAGCAGTTCTTC

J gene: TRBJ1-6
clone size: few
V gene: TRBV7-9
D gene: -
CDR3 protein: CASSFFGHMRSPLHF
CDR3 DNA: TGTGCCAGCAGCTTTTTCGGACACATGCGGTCACCCCTCCACTTT

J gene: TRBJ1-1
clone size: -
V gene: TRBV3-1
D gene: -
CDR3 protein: CASSQDRKAFF
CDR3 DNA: TGTGCCAGCAGCCAAGACAGGAAAGCTTTCTTT

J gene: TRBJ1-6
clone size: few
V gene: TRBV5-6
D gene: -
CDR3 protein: CASSWEGRSNSPLHF
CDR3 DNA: TGTGCCAGCAGCTGGGAAGGCAGGAGCAATTCACCCCTCCACTTT

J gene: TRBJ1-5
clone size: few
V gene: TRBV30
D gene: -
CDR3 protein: CAWTLRRGSNQPQHF
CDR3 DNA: TGTGCCTGGACCCTAAGGAGGGGCAGCAATCAGCCCCAGCATTTT

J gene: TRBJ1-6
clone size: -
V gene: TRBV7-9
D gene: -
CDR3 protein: CASSPRGSGNSPLHF
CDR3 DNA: TGTGCCAGCAGCCCCCGGGGATCGGGTAATTCACCCCTCCACTTT

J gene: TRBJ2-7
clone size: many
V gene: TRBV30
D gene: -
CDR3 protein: CAWSVWDDTSYEQYF
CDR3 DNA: TGTGCCTGGAGTGTCTGGGATGACACATCCTACGAGCAGTACTTC

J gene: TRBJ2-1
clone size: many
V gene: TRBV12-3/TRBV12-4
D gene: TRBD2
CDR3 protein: CASSLRLRGLAGSNEQFF
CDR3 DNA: TGTGCCAGCAGTTTAAGGCTTCGGGGACTAGCGGGGAGCAATGAGCAGTTCTTC

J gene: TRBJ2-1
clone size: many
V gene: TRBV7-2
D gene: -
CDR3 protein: CASSLTTGRFDEQFF
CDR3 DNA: TGTGCCAGCAGCTTAACGACAGGGAGGTTCGATGAGCAGTTCTTC

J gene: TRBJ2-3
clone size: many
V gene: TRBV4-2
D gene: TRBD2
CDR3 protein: CASSPVAGAPTDTQYF
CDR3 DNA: TGTGCCAGCAGCCCCGTAGCGGGGGCCCCCACAGATACGCAGTATTTT

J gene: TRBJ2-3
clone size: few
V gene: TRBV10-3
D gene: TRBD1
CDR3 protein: CATSTGSERNTQYF
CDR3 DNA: TGTGCCACTTCGACAGGGAGCGAACGGAATACGCAGTATTTT

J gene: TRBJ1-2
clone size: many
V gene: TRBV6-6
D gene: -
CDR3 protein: CASSYGGRGHYTF
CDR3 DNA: TGTGCCAGCAGTTACGGGGGCAGGGGACACTACACCTTC

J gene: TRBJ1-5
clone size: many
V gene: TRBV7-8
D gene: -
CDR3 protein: CASSSTLMNSNQPQHF
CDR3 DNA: TGTGCCAGCAGCTCGACCTTGATGAATAGCAATCAGCCCCAGCATTTT

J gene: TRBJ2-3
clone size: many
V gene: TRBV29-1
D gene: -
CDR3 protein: CSVESGTGFRDTQYF
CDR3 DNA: TGCAGCGTTGAATCAGGGACCGGCTTCCGAGATACGCAGTATTTT

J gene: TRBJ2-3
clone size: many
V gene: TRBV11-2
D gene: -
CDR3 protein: CASSPYPRASGLTDTQYF
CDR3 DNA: TGTGCCAGCAGCCCCTACCCCCGGGCCAGCGGTCTCACAGATACGCAGTATTTT

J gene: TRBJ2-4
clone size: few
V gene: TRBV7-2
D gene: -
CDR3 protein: CASSLGSRGAGRQKNIQYF
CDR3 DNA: TGTGCCAGCAGCTTAGGATCTCGGGGGGCCGGCCGTCAAAAAAACATTCAGTACTTC

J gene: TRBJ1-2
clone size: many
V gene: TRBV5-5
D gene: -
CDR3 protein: CASSLDGYGYTF
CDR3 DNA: TGTGCCAGCAGCTTGGACGGCTATGGCTACACCTTC

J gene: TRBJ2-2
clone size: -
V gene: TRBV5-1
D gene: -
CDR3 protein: CASSPGQTVGELFF
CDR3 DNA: TGCGCCAGCAGCCCCGGACAGACCGTCGGGGAGCTGTTTTTT

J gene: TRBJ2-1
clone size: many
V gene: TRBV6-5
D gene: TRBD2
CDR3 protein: CASSYGLAGGLEYEQFF
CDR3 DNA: TGTGCCAGCAGTTACGGACTAGCGGGGGGATTAGAGTATGAGCAGTTCTTC

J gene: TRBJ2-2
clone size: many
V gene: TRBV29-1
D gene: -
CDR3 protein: CSVEDPFNGGTVSTGELFF
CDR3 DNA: TGCAGCGTTGAAGATCCATTTAACGGAGGGACAGTAAGCACCGGGGAGCTGTTTTTT

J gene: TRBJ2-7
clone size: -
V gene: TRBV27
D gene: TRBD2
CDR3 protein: CASHRGGVSYEQYF
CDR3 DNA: TGTGCCAGCCACCGGGGGGGGGTCTCCTACGAGCAGTACTTC

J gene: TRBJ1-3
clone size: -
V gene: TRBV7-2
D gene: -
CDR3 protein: CASSLEVPSNTIYF
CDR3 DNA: TGTGCCAGCAGCTTGGAGGTTCCAAGTAACACCATATATTTT

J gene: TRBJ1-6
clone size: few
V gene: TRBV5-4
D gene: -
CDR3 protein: CASSLAGGGWLSLHF
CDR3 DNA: TGTGCCAGCAGCTTGGCCGGTGGCGGATGGTTATCCCTCCACTTT

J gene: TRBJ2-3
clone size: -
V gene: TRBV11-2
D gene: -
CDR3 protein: CASSFRWGSTDTQYF
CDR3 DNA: TGTGCCAGCAGCTTCCGTTGGGGGTCGACAGATACGCAGTATTTT

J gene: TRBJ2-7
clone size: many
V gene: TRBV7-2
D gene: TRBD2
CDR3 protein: CASRSSSGGAHEQYF
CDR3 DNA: TGTGCCAGCAGATCTTCTAGCGGGGGGGCCCACGAGCAGTACTTC

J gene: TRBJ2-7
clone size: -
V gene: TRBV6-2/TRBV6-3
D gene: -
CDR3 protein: CASTQGHEQYF
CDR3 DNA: TGTGCCAGCACCCAGGGCCACGAGCAGTACTTC

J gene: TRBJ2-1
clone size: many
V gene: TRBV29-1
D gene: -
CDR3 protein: CSVGVNEQFF
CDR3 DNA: TGCAGCGTTGGAGTTAATGAGCAGTTCTTC

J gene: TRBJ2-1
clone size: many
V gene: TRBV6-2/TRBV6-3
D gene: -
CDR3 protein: CAITSGRYNEQFF
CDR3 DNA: TGTGCAATCACGTCGGGGAGGTACAATGAGCAGTTCTTC

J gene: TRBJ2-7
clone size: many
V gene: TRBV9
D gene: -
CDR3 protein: CASSVGGSPTYEQYF
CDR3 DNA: TGTGCCAGCAGCGTAGGTGGCAGTCCTACCTACGAGCAGTACTTC

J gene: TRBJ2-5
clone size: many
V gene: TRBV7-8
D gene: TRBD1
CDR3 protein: CASSFDRVGGETQYF
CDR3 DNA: TGTGCCAGCAGCTTTGACAGGGTAGGAGGCGAGACCCAGTACTTC

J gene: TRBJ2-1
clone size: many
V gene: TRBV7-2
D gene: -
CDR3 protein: CASERRGADNEQFF
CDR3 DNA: TGTGCCAGCGAACGGAGGGGGGCTGACAATGAGCAGTTCTTC

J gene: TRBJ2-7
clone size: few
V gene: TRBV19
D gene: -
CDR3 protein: CASSIGGYGSYEQYF
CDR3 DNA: TGTGCCAGTAGTATTGGGGGTTACGGATCCTACGAGCAGTACTTC

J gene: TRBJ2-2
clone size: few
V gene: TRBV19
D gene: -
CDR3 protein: CASRGAYTGELFF
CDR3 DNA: TGTGCCAGTAGGGGGGCGTACACCGGGGAGCTGTTTTTT

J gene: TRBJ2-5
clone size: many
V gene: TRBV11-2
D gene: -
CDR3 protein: CASSLADWAQAQYF
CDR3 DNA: TGTGCCAGCAGCTTGGCGGACTGGGCCCAGGCCCAGTACTTC

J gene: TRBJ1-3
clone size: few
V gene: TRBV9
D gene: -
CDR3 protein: CASSRGRGSGNTIYF
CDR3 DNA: TGTGCCAGCAGCCGGGGAAGGGGATCCGGAAACACCATATATTTT

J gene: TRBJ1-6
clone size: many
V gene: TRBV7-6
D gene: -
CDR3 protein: CASSSGSLTEPLHF
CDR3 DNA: TGTGCCAGCAGCTCAGGGAGCCTGACGGAACCCCTCCACTTT

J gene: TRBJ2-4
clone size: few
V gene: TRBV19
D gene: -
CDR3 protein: CASSPDGLALNIQYF
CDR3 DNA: TGTGCCAGTAGTCCGGACGGACTTGCACTAAACATTCAGTACTTC

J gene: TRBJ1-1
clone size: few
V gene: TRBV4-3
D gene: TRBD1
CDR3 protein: CASSLFDRGNTEAFF
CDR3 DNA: TGCGCCAGCAGCCTCTTCGACAGGGGGAACACTGAAGCTTTCTTT

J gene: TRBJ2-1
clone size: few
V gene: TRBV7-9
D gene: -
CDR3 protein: CASSLRGTSYNEQFF
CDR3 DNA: TGTGCCAGCAGCTTAAGGGGGACAAGCTACAATGAGCAGTTCTTC

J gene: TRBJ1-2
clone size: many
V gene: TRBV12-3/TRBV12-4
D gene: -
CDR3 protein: CASSLHYGYTF
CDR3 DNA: TGTGCCAGCAGTTTACACTATGGCTACACCTTC

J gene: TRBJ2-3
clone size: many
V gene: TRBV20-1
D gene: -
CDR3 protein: CSARGRGTDTQYF
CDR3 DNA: TGCAGTGCTAGAGGTAGAGGCACAGATACGCAGTATTTT

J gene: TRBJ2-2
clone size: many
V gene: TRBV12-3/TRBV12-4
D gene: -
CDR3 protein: CASSWGQNTGELFF
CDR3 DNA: TGTGCCAGCAGTTGGGGCCAGAACACCGGGGAGCTGTTTTTT

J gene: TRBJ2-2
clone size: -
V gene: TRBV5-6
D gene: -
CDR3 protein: CASSSESIVFTGELFF
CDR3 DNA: TGTGCCAGCAGCTCGGAGTCCATTGTGTTCACCGGGGAGCTGTTTTTT

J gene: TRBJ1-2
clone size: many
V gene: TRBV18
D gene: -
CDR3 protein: CASSPGDGYTF
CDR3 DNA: TGTGCCAGCTCACCAGGGGATGGCTACACCTTC

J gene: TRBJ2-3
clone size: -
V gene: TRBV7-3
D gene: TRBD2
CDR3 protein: CASSSNVLAGEHSDTQYF
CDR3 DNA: TGTGCCAGCAGCTCTAATGTTTTAGCGGGGGAACATTCAGATACGCAGTATTTT

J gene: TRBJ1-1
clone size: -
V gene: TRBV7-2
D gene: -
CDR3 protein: CASSQGSTEAFF
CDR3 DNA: TGTGCCAGCAGCCAGGGCAGCACTGAAGCTTTCTTT